This T cell receptor (beta chain) was documented in a study of T cell changes during pregnancy in multiple sclerosis. Method: immunoSEQ multiplex PCR; TCRdb's copy keeps in-frame clones and lacks some. This sample has about 66,000 clones; 90% to 95% occur once, and the top ten carry roughly 5.7%. CDR1 is SNHLY and CDR2 is FYNNEI in the germline V gene. The CDR3 is made up of 11 amino acids. Trimming removed 6 bases at V and 7 bases at J, with 9 bases between. The origin of this receptor is a female donor with multiple sclerosis, enrolled in a pregnancy study. Sequenced material: CD8+ T cells from peripheral blood mononuclear cells, taken before pregnancy. The chain couples TRBV2 to TRBJ1-2, with D uncertain. CDR3 loop: CASRVAGGYTF. The CDR3, as DNA: TGTGCCAGCAGGGTCGCGGGTGGCTACACCTTC.